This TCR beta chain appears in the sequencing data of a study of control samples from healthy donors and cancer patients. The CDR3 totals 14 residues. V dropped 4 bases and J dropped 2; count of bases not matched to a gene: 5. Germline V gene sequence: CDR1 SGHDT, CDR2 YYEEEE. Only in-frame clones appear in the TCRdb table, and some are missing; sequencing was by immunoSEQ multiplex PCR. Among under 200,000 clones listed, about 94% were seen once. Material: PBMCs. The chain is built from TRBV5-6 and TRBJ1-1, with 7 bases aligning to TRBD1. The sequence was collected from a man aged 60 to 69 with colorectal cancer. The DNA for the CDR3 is TGTGCCAGCAGCCCGGGGACAGTCAACACTGAAGCTTTCTTT. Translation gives CASSPGTVNTEAFF. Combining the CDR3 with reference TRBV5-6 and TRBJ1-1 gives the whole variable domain DAGVTQSPTHLIKTRGQQVTLRCSPKSGHDTVSWYQQALGQGPQFIFQYYEEEERQRGNFPDRFSGHQFPNYSSELNVNALLLGDSALYLCASSPGTVNTEAFFGQGTRLTVV.